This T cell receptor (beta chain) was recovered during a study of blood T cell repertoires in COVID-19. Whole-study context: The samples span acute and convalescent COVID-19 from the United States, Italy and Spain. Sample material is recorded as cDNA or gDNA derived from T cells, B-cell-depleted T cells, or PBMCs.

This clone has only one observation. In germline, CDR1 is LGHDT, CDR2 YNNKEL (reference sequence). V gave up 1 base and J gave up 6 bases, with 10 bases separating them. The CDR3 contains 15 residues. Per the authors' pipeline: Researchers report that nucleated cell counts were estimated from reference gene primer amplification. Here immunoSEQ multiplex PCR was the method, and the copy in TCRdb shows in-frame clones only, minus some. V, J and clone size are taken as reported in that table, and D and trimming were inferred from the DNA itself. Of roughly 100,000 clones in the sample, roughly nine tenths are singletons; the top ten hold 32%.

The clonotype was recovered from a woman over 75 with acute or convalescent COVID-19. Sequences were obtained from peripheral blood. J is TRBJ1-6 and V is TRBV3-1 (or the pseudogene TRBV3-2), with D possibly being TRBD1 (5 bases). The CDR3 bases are TGTGCCAGCAGCCAAGGCTCCGGGGGTAATTCACCCCTCCACTTT. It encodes CASSQGSGGNSPLHF.